The entry below describes one T cell receptor beta chain. Its antigen is unidentified. The data were obtained in a study of T cells after posttransplantation cyclophosphamide. The study, taken as a whole, reports: TRB overlap between skin or GI tissue T cells and blood was limited.

The CDR3 is 19 amino acids. CDR1 and CDR2 from the germline V gene are SGHVS and FQNEAQ. V trimming: 10 bases; J trimming: 2 bases; junction bases outside the gene matches: 17. Sequencing used immunoSEQ multiplex PCR; TCRdb keeps in-frame clones, though not all of them. There are some 40,000 clones in the sample, none observed a single time. The chain recombines TRBV7-8 with TRBJ2-5, with 15 bases that match TRBD2. The sequencing sample was made of PBMCs. The sequence was collected from a man aged 40-49 years in good health, CMV-negative, and a related stem cell transplant donor. In nucleotides, the CDR3 is TGTGCCACACTTCGGACTAGCGGGAGGGCCGATCAGTTACAAGAGACCCAGTACTTC. Translating gives CATLRTSGRADQLQETQYF.